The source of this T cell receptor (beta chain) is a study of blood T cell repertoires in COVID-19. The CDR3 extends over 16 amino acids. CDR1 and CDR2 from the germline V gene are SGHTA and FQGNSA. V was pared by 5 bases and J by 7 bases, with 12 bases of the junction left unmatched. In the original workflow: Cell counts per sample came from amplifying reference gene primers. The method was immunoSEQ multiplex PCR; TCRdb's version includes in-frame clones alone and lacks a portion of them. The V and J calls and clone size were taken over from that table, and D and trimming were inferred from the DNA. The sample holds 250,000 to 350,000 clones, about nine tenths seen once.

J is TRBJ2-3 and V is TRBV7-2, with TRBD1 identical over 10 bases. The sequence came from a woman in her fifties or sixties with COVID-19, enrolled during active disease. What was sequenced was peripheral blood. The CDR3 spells CASSTTGGDIVYTQYF. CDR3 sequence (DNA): TGTGCCAGCAGCACGACAGGGGGCGACATAGTCTATACGCAGTATTTT.